Listed below are T cell receptor beta chains from one sample, sequenced in a study of blood T cells in healthy people across ages. MiXCR, run by TCRdb on the 5' RACE reads, gives a single entry per CDR3 protein. The repertoire has more than 500,000 distinct CDR3 sequences, 25% to 35% of them found once; the top ten carry under 4.5%. These same records also appear under a second study, on T cells of mothers and their children.

What was sequenced was blood. The receptors originated from a boy between 2 and 10 years old in good health. Each CDR3 is given with its conserved first and last residue. D genes are given only for firm matches. Not all rows give a size; the values are once, few, many and, for expanded clones, a class.

abundance,d_gene,v_gene,j_gene,CDR3nt,CDR3aa
NA,NA,TRBV29-1,TRBJ2-7,TGCAGCGTTGAAGGGGGGACCCCCTACGAGCAGTACTTC,CSVEGGTPYEQYF
NA,TRBD1,TRBV27,TRBJ2-5,TGTGCCAGCAGTGACGGGACAGGGTTTAGCGAGACCCAGTACTTC,CASSDGTGFSETQYF
few,TRBD1,TRBV10-3,TRBJ1-2,TGTGCCATAGCTGCCCTTGGGACAGGGTGGAACTATGGCTACACCTTC,CAIAALGTGWNYGYTF
NA,TRBD1,TRBV2,TRBJ2-4,TGTGCCAGCATAAGTGGACAGGTTCGTCGGTCGTTTGGCAAAAACATTCAGTACTTC,CASISGQVRRSFGKNIQYF
NA,NA,TRBV24-1,TRBJ1-5,TGTGCCACCAGTGCTACAGGTTATAGCAATCAGCCCCAGCATTTT,CATSATGYSNQPQHF
NA,TRBD1,TRBV11-2,TRBJ1-2,TGTGCCAGCAGGAAGCTCAGGGGGCGAACTAACTATGGCTACACCTTC,CASRKLRGRTNYGYTF
NA,NA,TRBV7-2,TRBJ1-2,TGTGCCAGCAGCCCCCGGACCGCCCCCTATGGCTACACCTTC,CASSPRTAPYGYTF
NA,TRBD2,TRBV4-2,TRBJ2-5,TGTGCCAGCAGCCAGATTAGCGGGGGGGCTGGAGAGACCCAGTACTTC,CASSQISGGAGETQYF
few,NA,TRBV29-1,TRBJ1-1,TGCAGCGTTTCAGGGTCCGCTGAAGCTTTCTTT,CSVSGSAEAFF
few,NA,TRBV5-4,TRBJ2-5,TGTGCCAGCAGCTTGGGTGGGGAAACAGGGTCCGAGACCCAGTACTTC,CASSLGGETGSETQYF
NA,NA,TRBV15,TRBJ2-5,TGTGCCACCAGCAGAAACGGCCTATCCCAAGAGACCCAGTACTTC,CATSRNGLSQETQYF
NA,NA,TRBV20-1,TRBJ2-3,TGCAGCGCCATAACAGATACGCAGTATTTT,CSAITDTQYF
NA,NA,TRBV19,TRBJ1-5,TGTGCCAGTAGTATCGGGGTACGGCAGCCCCAGCATTTT,CASSIGVRQPQHF
few,TRBD1,TRBV12-5,TRBJ2-5,TGTGCTAGTGGTCCGGGACAGGGGAGAGAGACCCAGTACTTC,CASGPGQGRETQYF
many,TRBD1,TRBV20-1,TRBJ1-1,TGCAGTGCTATCGACAGGGTCCCAGCGGGGACTGAAGCTTTCTTT,CSAIDRVPAGTEAFF
NA,NA,TRBV29-1,TRBJ1-2,TGCAGCGTTCCGATTCCCAACCCCCTCTATGGCTACACCTTC,CSVPIPNPLYGYTF
NA,TRBD1,TRBV5-5,TRBJ2-7,TGTGCCAGCAGCTTTTTGACAGGGGACTACGAGCAGTACTTC,CASSFLTGDYEQYF
NA,TRBD2,TRBV24-1,TRBJ2-3,TGTGCCACCAGTGGGACTAGCGGGGGATTCACAGATACGCAGTATTTT,CATSGTSGGFTDTQYF
NA,NA,TRBV12-3/TRBV12-4,TRBJ1-2,TGTGCCAGCAGTTCTTCCGGGCGGCTCCCCTATGGCTACACCTTC,CASSSSGRLPYGYTF
few,TRBD1,TRBV18,TRBJ2-7,TGTGCCAGCTCAACAGGACAGGGCCCGGGATTCTACGAGCAGTACTTC,CASSTGQGPGFYEQYF
NA,NA,TRBV20-1,TRBJ2-1,TGCAGTGCTAGATCCGGGCGCTCCTACAATGAGCAGTTCTTC,CSARSGRSYNEQFF
NA,NA,TRBV20-1,TRBJ1-2,TGCAGTGCTAGAATCGGGGCGGCCCACTTGGACTATGGCTACACCTTC,CSARIGAAHLDYGYTF
few,TRBD2,TRBV6-2/TRBV6-3,TRBJ2-5,TGTGCCAGCGGGGAGACTAGCGGGGGGACAATCCAAGAGACCCAGTACTTC,CASGETSGGTIQETQYF
NA,NA,TRBV12-3/TRBV12-4,TRBJ2-2,TGTGCCAGCAGTCCAGCCTCGCCGAACACCGGGGAGCTGTTTTTT,CASSPASPNTGELFF
NA,TRBD1,TRBV18,TRBJ1-2,TGTGCCAGCTCACCCGACAGGGACAGTGGCTACACCTTC,CASSPDRDSGYTF
few,NA,TRBV5-1,TRBJ1-1,TGCGCCAGCAGCTTGGGACAGACATTGAACACTGAAGCTTTCTTT,CASSLGQTLNTEAFF
NA,NA,TRBV7-9,TRBJ1-2,TGTGCCAGCAGCTTCGGGCATCCCTGGGGAGATAACTATGGCTACACCTTC,CASSFGHPWGDNYGYTF
few,TRBD1,TRBV7-9,TRBJ1-2,TGTGCCAGCAGCTTACCCCCGCGGGACAGGGCTAACTATGGCTACACCTTC,CASSLPPRDRANYGYTF
few,NA,TRBV12-3/TRBV12-4,TRBJ2-6,TGTGCCAGCAGTTTAAGTCGGGGCGGGCCGACTGGGGCCAACGTCCTGACTTTC,CASSLSRGGPTGANVLTF
NA,NA,TRBV6-5,TRBJ2-7,TGTGCCAGCACGGGCCCCAGCTCCTACGAGCAGTACTTC,CASTGPSSYEQYF
NA,NA,TRBV12-3/TRBV12-4,TRBJ1-2,TGTGCCAGCAGTTCGGGTTTCCATTTCGGGTCTAAGTATGGCTACACCTTC,CASSSGFHFGSKYGYTF
few,NA,TRBV20-1,TRBJ2-7,TGCAGTGCTAGAGAAGCGTTACGCTACGAGCAGTACTTC,CSAREALRYEQYF
NA,TRBD1,TRBV20-1,TRBJ2-1,TGCAGTGCTCCCCCCCGGACAGGGGGCAATGAGCAGTTCTTC,CSAPPRTGGNEQFF
few,NA,TRBV27,TRBJ1-1,TGTGCCAGCAGCCCTAGAGGGGCCTCGAACACTGAAGCTTTCTTT,CASSPRGASNTEAFF
NA,TRBD2,TRBV27,TRBJ2-5,TGTGCCAGCAGAGCGGGACTGGAGACCCAGTACTTC,CASRAGLETQYF
few,NA,TRBV7-2,TRBJ2-5,TGTGCCAGCAGCTTAGCCCCCCTCGGCGGCCAGTACTTC,CASSLAPLGGQYF
few,NA,TRBV19,TRBJ2-1,TGTGCCAGTAGTATAGGGATTTCCGAGCAGTTCTTC,CASSIGISEQFF
few,NA,TRBV7-4,TRBJ2-7,TGTGCCAGCAGCTTAGCAGGGTTGGATGACGAGCAGTACTTC,CASSLAGLDDEQYF
NA,NA,TRBV6-6,TRBJ1-1,TGTGCCAGCAGCTCAGGTGGGGGGTGGGTAGCTGAAGCTTTCTTT,CASSSGGGWVAEAFF
few,TRBD2,TRBV3-1,TRBJ2-2,TGTGCCAGCAGCGGCAGGACTAGCGGGGGAACGCGAACCGGGGAGCTGTTTTTT,CASSGRTSGGTRTGELFF
NA,NA,TRBV10-2,TRBJ1-2,TGCGCCAGCTTCGTAAACAGGAGTCCCTATGGCTACACCTTC,CASFVNRSPYGYTF